A single sample gave rise to the 29 T cell receptor beta chains below, sequenced in a study of cytomegalovirus exposure and HLA in healthy donors. The PCR made use of 60 Vbeta and 13 Jbeta primers. The protocol was immunoSEQ multiplex PCR, while the TCRdb copy is restricted to in-frame clones and leaves out a portion. Here the sample spans roughly 170,000 clones, roughly 82% being singletons. The material sequenced was PBMCs. All receptors derive from a girl aged 2-10 years in good health and CMV-seropositive.

The genes are TRBV4-1 and TRBJ2-5; TRBD1 aligns across 7 bases. This CDR3 is built from 14 residues. The V segment lost 4 bases and the J segment 7 bases; nucleotides outside the gene matches: 9. CDR1 is MGHRA, CDR2 YSYEKL, per germline. The DNA of the CDR3 is TGCGCCAGCAGCCCCCACAGGGGCCTCCGGACCCAGTACTTC. Its translation is CASSPHRGLRTQYF.

This chain links TRBV19 with TRBJ1-1; 9 nucleotides match TRBD1. This CDR3 is built from 12 residues. After removal of 4 bases from V and 12 bases from J, the junction contained 6 bases not matched to a gene. Germline CDR1 and CDR2: LNHDA and SQIVND (reference sequence). The CDR3 DNA sequence: TGTGCCAGTAGTACCGGGACAGGGTATTCTTTCTTT. Protein sequence: CASSTGTGYSFF.

The V and J genes are TRBV11-2 and TRBJ2-7; the D is unclear. CDR1 and CDR2 (germline): SGHAT, FQNNGV. The CDR3 has 15 residues. V lost 7 bases to trimming and J lost 0 bases, with 16 bases between them. CDR3 sequence (DNA): TGTGCCAGCACCCTTGGCCTTCGGAGCTCCTACGAGCAGTACTTC. Translation: CASTLGLRSSYEQYF.

The chain employs TRBV5-1 and TRBJ2-7, with TRBD2 identical over 9 bases. V dropped 0 bases and J dropped 2; count of bases not matched to a gene: 3. The CDR3 loop spans 15 amino acids. Germline CDR1 and CDR2: SGHRS and YFSETQ. The CDR3 nucleotides are TGCGCCAGCAGCTTGGTCTCTAGCGGGGCCTACGAGCAGTACTTC. This translates into CASSLVSSGAYEQYF.

The J gene is TRBJ2-7, the V gene TRBV11-3; D perhaps matches TRBD1 (5 bases). Germline V gives CDR1 SGHNT, CDR2 YENEEA. V lost 1 base and J lost 4, with 8 bases in between. CDR3 length: 13 residues. CDR3 bases: TGTGCCAGCAGCTTAGGGGGCGAATACGAGCAGTACTTC. It encodes CASSLGGEYEQYF. The variable domain in full, with the rest retrieved from reference TRBV11-3 and TRBJ2-7, is EAGVVQSPRYKIIEKKQPVAFWCNPISGHNTLYWYLQNLGQGPELLIRYENEEAVDDSQLPKDRFSAERLKGVDSTLKIQPAELGDSAVYLCASSLGGEYEQYFGPGTRLTVT.

This chain links TRBV29-1 with TRBJ1-5, with D maybe TRBD1 (6 bases). This CDR3 has 15 residues. V shed 0 bases and J shed 1 base, with 10 bases lying between them. Germline assignment: CDR1 SQVTM and CDR2 ANQGSEA. CDR3 amino acids: CSVEEARGSNQPQHF. For the CDR3, the DNA is TGCAGCGTTGAAGAGGCCAGGGGAAGCAATCAGCCCCAGCATTTT.

The CDR3 here is CASSRIQGDYGYTF. In DNA, the CDR3 is TGTGCCAGCAGCCGGATACAGGGTGACTATGGCTACACCTTC. The chain uses TRBV28 and TRBJ1-2; D may be TRBD1 (6 bases). Looked up from germline, CDR1 is MDHEN and CDR2 is SYDVKM. This CDR3 spans 14 amino acids. The germline V and J ends were trimmed by 6 bases and 3 bases, with 14 bases remaining between them.

This chain links TRBV7-2 with TRBJ2-7, with D possibly being TRBD1 (7 bases). The V end lost 1 base, the J end lost 4 bases, and 14 bases lay between the germline ends. CDR1 is SGHTA, CDR2 FQGNSA, per germline. CDR3 size: 15 residues. The CDR3 DNA reads TGTGCCAGCAGCTTAGGCGGAGGGGGCAGGTACGAGCAGTACTTC. Translating gives CASSLGGGGRYEQYF.

The chain couples TRBV28 to TRBJ2-7, with D maybe TRBD1 (6 bases). Deletions cut 4 bases from V and 6 bases from J, with 28 bases between. CDR3 length equals 18 residues. CDR1 and CDR2 from the germline V gene are MDHEN and SYDVKM. CDR3 sequence: CASSSRSQGPTTIFEQYF. CDR3 coding DNA: TGTGCCAGCAGTTCCCGATCCCAGGGGCCGACGACCATCTTCGAGCAGTACTTC.

There are a few counts of this clone. V is TRBV7-4 and J is TRBJ2-3; D may be TRBD2 (5 bases). Germline V gene lookup returns CDR1 SGHVT and CDR2 SQSDAQ. Trimming cost V 1 base and J 2 bases, with 13 bases left between them. The CDR3 is made up of 16 amino acids. CDR3 coding DNA: TGTGCCAGCAGCTTAGGTCAGCGGACTTCCACAGATACGCAGTATTTT. It codes for CASSLGQRTSTDTQYF.

The J gene is TRBJ1-3, the V gene TRBV21-1. TRBV21-1 corresponds to a pseudogene. The CDR3 covers 18 residues. The DNA of the CDR3 is TGTGCCAGCAGCAACAGATTCGCGGCAGAGATGCCTGGAAACACCATATATTTT. Its translation: CASSNRFAAEMPGNTIYF.

The rearrangement uses TRBV7-9 and TRBJ1-5, with 7 bases matching TRBD1. V lost 6 bases and J lost 1; bases outside the gene matches: 6. The CDR3 runs 15 residues. Germline-derived CDR1 and CDR2 are SEHNR and FQNEAQ (reference sequence). The CDR3: CASSQTGKSNQPQHF. As DNA, the CDR3 is TGTGCCAGCAGTCAGACAGGGAAGAGCAATCAGCCCCAGCATTTT.

This chain uses TRBV6-1 with TRBJ1-1; 10 bases agree with TRBD1. The CDR3 is 15 residues long. The V gene end was trimmed by 6 bases and the J gene end by 4 bases; junction bases not matched to a gene: 8. CDR1 is MNHNS and CDR2 is SASEGT in the germline V gene. In nucleotides, the CDR3 is TGTGCCAGCAGGGACAGGGGGACCAGTTTCACTGAAGCTTTCTTT. Translated: CASRDRGTSFTEAFF.

As to this clone: Other DNA sequences in the same sample also yield this CDR3. The chain is built from TRBV5-4 and TRBJ2-3; 12 bases align to TRBD2. CDR3 length equals 15 residues. The V segment lost 2 bases and the J segment 4 bases; nucleotides outside the gene matches: 2. Germline V CDR1 and CDR2: SGHNT, YYREEE (reference sequence). The CDR3 loop is CASSLLAGGPDTQYF. CDR3 in DNA: TGTGCCAGCAGCTTACTAGCGGGGGGTCCAGATACGCAGTATTTT.

This chain joins TRBV9 and TRBJ1-1, with D perhaps TRBD1 (5 bases). The CDR3 covers 15 residues. Germline V gene sequence: CDR1 SGDLS, CDR2 YYNGEE. The V end lost 4 bases, the J end lost 2 bases, and 15 bases lay between the germline ends. The DNA of the CDR3 is TGTGCCAGCAGCTTCACAGACAGAGGCAACACTGAAGCTTTCTTT. Amino acid sequence: CASSFTDRGNTEAFF.

This chain joins TRBV4-1 and TRBJ1-5; 7 bases align to TRBD1. CDR3 size: 16 residues. The germline V gene encodes CDR1 MGHRA and CDR2 YSYEKL. V trimming: 0 bases; J trimming: 4 bases; junction bases outside the gene matches: 6. This CDR3 is CASSQEGGTANQPQHF. CDR3 DNA sequence: TGCGCCAGCAGCCAAGAAGGCGGGACAGCAAATCAGCCCCAGCATTTT.

A single count supports this clone. This rearrangement joins TRBV19 to TRBJ2-1; TRBD1 aligns across 7 bases. This CDR3 spans 12 amino acids. Germline trimming cut 7 bases from V and 8 bases from J; bases unmatched to any gene: 5. CDR1 is LNHDA and CDR2 is SQIVND in the germline V gene (reference sequence). This chain's CDR3 is CASTQGSDEQFF. CDR3 DNA: TGTGCCAGTACACAGGGGTCAGATGAGCAGTTCTTC.

The CDR3 sequence is CASSFLLRLAGDGEQYF. The CDR3, as DNA: TGTGCCAGCAGCTTCCTCCTTCGACTAGCGGGAGATGGTGAGCAGTACTTC. The chain links TRBV7-3 to TRBJ2-7; 12 bases agree with TRBD2. There are 17 residues in the CDR3. Trimming took 3 bases from V and 7 from J; bases not matched to a gene: 13. Germline CDR1 is SGHTA and CDR2 is FQGTGA.

V gene TRBV6-5 combines with J gene TRBJ1-2; D gene unclear. Germline V gene sequence: CDR1 MNHEY, CDR2 SVGAGI. V dropped 0 bases and J dropped 6 bases, with 17 bases sitting between them. The CDR3 runs to 16 residues. For the CDR3, the DNA is TGTGCCAGCAGTTACTCCCCAGCCGGAGGGAAAAATGGCTACACCTTC. Its protein is CASSYSPAGGKNGYTF.

This chain uses TRBV7-9 with TRBJ1-1; 11 bases are shared with TRBD1. Losses at the gene ends were 2 bases for V and 1 base for J; bases not matched to a gene: 9. The CDR3 has 18 amino acids. Germline loops: CDR1 SEHNR, CDR2 FQNEAQ (reference sequence). CDR3 protein: CASSLKRTGGARNTEAFF. CDR3 nucleotide sequence: TGTGCCAGCAGCTTAAAGAGGACAGGGGGCGCGAGGAACACTGAAGCTTTCTTT.

The chain links TRBV7-9 to TRBJ2-7; 7 bases are a match to TRBD2. The CDR3 runs to 13 residues. CDR1 and CDR2 (germline): SEHNR, FQNEAQ (reference sequence). V lost 6 bases, J lost 4 bases, and 6 bases stayed unmatched. The CDR3 here is CASRASGGYEQYF. The CDR3 nucleotides are TGTGCCAGCAGGGCTAGCGGAGGGTACGAGCAGTACTTC.

The chain employs TRBV6-5 and TRBJ2-7; 7 nucleotides line up with TRBD2. CDR3 length: 13 residues. Germline V CDR1 and CDR2: MNHEY, SVGAGI. After removal of 6 bases from V and 1 base from J, the junction contained 3 bases not matched to a gene. This CDR3 reads CASSWGGSYEQYF. The DNA of the CDR3 is TGTGCCAGCAGCTGGGGGGGATCCTACGAGCAGTACTTC.

This clone was found a few times. The V and J genes are TRBV4-2 and TRBJ2-1, with 8 positions matching TRBD2. CDR1 and CDR2 from the germline V gene are LGHNA and YNFKEQ. The CDR3 covers 15 residues. V lost 6 bases to trimming and J lost 0 bases; unmatched junction nucleotides: 4. The CDR3 protein is CASRTSGSSYNEQFF. CDR3 bases: TGTGCCAGCAGAACTAGCGGAAGCTCCTACAATGAGCAGTTCTTC.

This chain joins TRBV28 and TRBJ2-6; D not resolved. Between the trimmed V and J ends, which lost 5 bases and 4 bases, there was a span of 6 bases. The CDR3 is made up of 13 amino acids. Germline V CDR1 and CDR2: MDHEN, SYDVKM. Written as DNA, the CDR3 is TGTGCCAGCAGTCTACCCGGGGCCAACGTCCTGACTTTC. Translating it yields CASSLPGANVLTF.

The chain carries TRBV9 and TRBJ1-3; D is ambiguous. V shed 0 bases and J shed 0 bases, with 13 bases lying between them. Germline CDR1 is SGDLS and CDR2 is YYNGEE. CDR3 length: 17 amino acids. DNA of the CDR3: TGTGCCAGCAGCGTAGGTAGAGGAGTCTACTCTGGAAACACCATATATTTT. This gives the protein CASSVGRGVYSGNTIYF. The full variable domain, completed using reference TRBV9 and TRBJ1-3, is DSGVTQTPKHLITATGQRVTLRCSPRSGDLSVYWYQQSLDQGLQFLIQYYNGEERAKGNILERFSAQQFPDLHSELNLSSLELGDSALYFCASSVGRGVYSGNTIYFGEGSWLTVV.

This clone was seen a single time. V and J are TRBV5-1 and TRBJ2-1; D uncertain. CDR3 length equals 18 residues. V was pared by 1 base and J by 0 bases, with 17 bases between. Germline V gene data show CDR1 as SGHRS and CDR2 as YFSETQ. In DNA form, the CDR3 reads TGCGCCAGCAGCTTGACTCCCAGACTCCTGGGCTCCTACAATGAGCAGTTCTTC. It codes for CASSLTPRLLGSYNEQFF.

The rearrangement links TRBV6-1 to TRBJ2-7, with 14 bases fitting TRBD2. V lost 6 bases and J lost 3; bases outside the gene matches: 1. Germline lookup yields CDR1 MNHNS and CDR2 SASEGT. This CDR3 comprises 14 residues. The CDR3 protein is CASRGLAGDYEQYF. CDR3 nucleotides: TGTGCCAGCAGGGGACTAGCGGGAGACTACGAGCAGTACTTC.

This clone was recorded once. The rearrangement joins TRBV7-3 to TRBJ2-6, with D unresolved. CDR3 size: 17 residues. Trimming left V 5 bases short and J 1 base short, with 15 bases between. Germline assignment: CDR1 SGHTA and CDR2 FQGTGA. The CDR3 spells CASSPPPPSSGANVLTF. In nucleotides, the CDR3 is TGTGCCAGCAGCCCCCCGCCCCCCAGTTCTGGGGCCAACGTCCTGACTTTC.

The CDR3 coding sequence is TGCAGCGCCCAAACGGACAGGGTAACTGAAAAACTGTTTTTT. This gives the protein CSAQTDRVTEKLFF. This rearrangement joins TRBV29-1 to TRBJ1-4; TRBD1 matches at 8 bases. Looked up from germline, CDR1 is SQVTM and CDR2 is ANQGSEA. This CDR3 has 14 amino acids. J gave up 7 bases and V 7 bases, and 11 bases lay outside the gene matches.